One and the same sample provided the 10 T cell receptor beta chains below, sequenced in a study of blood T cells in healthy people across ages. Together with a sample-barcoded 5' primer, a J-beta primer mix was included in a second PCR lasting about 7 to 12 cycles. TCRdb used MiXCR to reprocess the 5' RACE reads, holding one entry per CDR3 protein. The table lists roughly 1,100,000 distinct CDR3 sequences, approximately 25% of them singletons. The same sample was also used in a study of T cells of mothers and their children.

The material sequenced was blood. These TCRs come from a girl aged 2 to 9 in good health.

The sample holds a few counts of this clonotype. This rearrangement joins TRBV12-3 or TRBV12-4 to TRBJ2-4; tentatively, D is TRBD2 (6 bases). The V end was cut by 3 bases, the J end by 5 bases, with 11 bases between. The CDR3 consists of 14 residues. The chain's CDR3 is CASSFAGWQNIQYF. The CDR3 DNA follows: TGTGCCAGCAGTTTTGCGGGGTGGCAAAACATTCAGTACTTC.

This chain joins TRBV6-5 and TRBJ2-5, with a weak D call TRBD1 (6 bases). The J call could be wrong; TRBJ2-7 is a better fit for the DNA end. From germline, CDR1 is MNHEY and CDR2 SVGAGI. CDR3 length equals 14 residues. The CDR3 loop reads CASKSQGQSDEQYF. The CDR3 DNA is TGTGCCAGCAAGAGCCAGGGGCAAAGCGACGAGCAGTACTTC.

This chain uses TRBV10-3 with TRBJ1-2; 7 positions match TRBD1. J was trimmed by 8 bases and V by 11 bases; bases with no gene match: 11. The CDR3 covers 12 residues. The germline CDR1 and CDR2 sequences are ENHRY and SYGVKD. The CDR3 protein is CAVNRQGEGYTF. The CDR3 coding sequence is TGTGCCGTTAACCGACAGGGTGAAGGCTACACCTTC.

Here the CDR3 DNA reads TGTGCCAGCAGTGATTTACTAGCGGGCAATGAGCAGTTCTTC. It encodes CASSDLLAGNEQFF. The genes are TRBV27 and TRBJ2-1; 9 nucleotides match TRBD2. The CDR3 consists of 14 residues. From germline, CDR1 is MNHEY and CDR2 SMNVEV (reference sequence). V gave up 5 bases and J gave up 6 bases; unmatched junction bases: 5.

The J gene is TRBJ2-7, the V gene TRBV6-5; 9 nucleotides align to TRBD2. The CDR3 length is 15 residues. The V gene end was trimmed by 3 bases and the J gene end by 4 bases; junction bases not matched to a gene: 7. Germline CDR1 is MNHEY and CDR2 is SVGAGI. The CDR3 loop reads CASSYRLAGLYEQYF. The DNA of the CDR3 is TGTGCCAGCAGTTATAGGCTAGCGGGATTGTACGAGCAGTACTTC.

V gene TRBV4-2 combines with J gene TRBJ2-7; 7 bases agree with TRBD2. The end of the DNA aligns better with TRBJ2-1, so the J call may be wrong. The CDR3 has 16 amino acids. In germline, CDR1 is LGHNA, CDR2 YNFKEQ. The CDR3 coding sequence is TGTGCCAGCAGCCAAACCTTGGGGAGGGCTTGGAATGAGCAGTTCTTC. As protein: CASSQTLGRAWNEQFF.

The chain couples TRBV27 to TRBJ1-1, with TRBD1 as a possible D gene (6 bases). This CDR3 region has 13 residues. V was clipped by 5 bases and J by 6 bases, with 13 bases between them. The germline CDR1 and CDR2 sequences are MNHEY and SMNVEV (reference sequence). The CDR3 nucleotides read TGTGCCAGCAGTCCAAACAGGGAGGCTGAAGCTTTCTTT. Its translation: CASSPNREAEAFF.

The CDR3 loop reads CASSFATLAGFYNEQFF. CDR3 bases: TGTGCCAGCAGCTTCGCTACTCTAGCGGGGTTCTACAATGAGCAGTTCTTC. The chain combines TRBV7-8 with TRBJ2-1; 9 nucleotides align to TRBD2. Germline CDR1 is SGHVS and CDR2 is FQNEAQ. CDR3 size: 17 residues. Trimming removed 3 bases from V and 3 bases from J; junction bases left unmatched: 9. Supplemented by reference TRBV7-8 and TRBJ2-1, the full variable domain reads GAGVSQSPRYKVAKRGQDVALRCDPISGHVSLFWYQQALGQGPEFLTYFQNEAQLDKSGLPSDRFFAERPEGSVSTLKIQRTQQEDSAVYLCASSFATLAGFYNEQFFGPGTRLTVL.

This rearrangement joins TRBV12-3 or TRBV12-4 to TRBJ1-6; 7 bases are shared with TRBD1. With V trimmed by 5 bases and J by 6 bases, 4 bases remained unmatched. The CDR3 totals 14 residues. CDR3 amino acids: CASSTTGTNSPLHF. In nucleotides, the CDR3 is TGTGCCAGCAGTACGACAGGGACTAATTCACCCCTCCACTTT.

This clonotype was detected a few times. The V gene is TRBV27, the J gene TRBJ1-5, with 9 nucleotides matching TRBD1. The CDR3 runs 14 residues. The germline V gene has CDR1 MNHEY and CDR2 SMNVEV (reference sequence). The trim removed 6 bases at V and 4 bases at J, leaving 4 bases unmatched. CDR3 nucleotide sequence: TGTGCCAGCAGACCGGGACAGGGTAATCAGCCCCAGCATTTT. Translated: CASRPGQGNQPQHF.